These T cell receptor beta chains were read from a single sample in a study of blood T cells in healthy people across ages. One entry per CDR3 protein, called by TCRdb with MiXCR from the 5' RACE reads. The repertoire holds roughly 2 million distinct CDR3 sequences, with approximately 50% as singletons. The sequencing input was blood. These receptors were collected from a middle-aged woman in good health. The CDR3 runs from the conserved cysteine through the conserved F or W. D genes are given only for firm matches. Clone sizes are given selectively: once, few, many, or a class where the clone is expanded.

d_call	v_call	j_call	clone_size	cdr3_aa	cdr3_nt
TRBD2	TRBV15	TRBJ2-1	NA	CATRGGVDNEQFF	TGTGCCACCCGGGGGGGCGTGGACAATGAGCAGTTCTTC
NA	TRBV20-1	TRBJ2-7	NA	CSARDYGRELGEQYF	TGCAGTGCTAGAGATTACGGCAGGGAGTTAGGCGAGCAGTACTTC
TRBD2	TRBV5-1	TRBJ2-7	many	CASSLAGDSYEQYF	TGTGCCAGCAGCTTAGCGGGGGACTCCTACGAGCAGTACTTC
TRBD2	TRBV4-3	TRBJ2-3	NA	CASSQQSGTRSADTQYF	TGCGCCAGCAGCCAGCAATCCGGGACTAGAAGCGCAGATACGCAGTATTTT
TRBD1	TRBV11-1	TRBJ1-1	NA	CASSSRDRGLNTEAFF	TGTGCCAGCAGCTCCCGGGACAGGGGATTGAACACTGAAGCTTTCTTT
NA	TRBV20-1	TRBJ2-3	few	CSARDFIRTDTQYF	TGCAGTGCTAGAGATTTTATACGGACAGATACGCAGTATTTT
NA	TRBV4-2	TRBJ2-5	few	CASSAPSSMGETQYF	TGTGCCAGCAGCGCCCCCAGCTCAATGGGGGAGACCCAGTACTTC
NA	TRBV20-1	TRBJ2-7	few	CSASGGYSYEQYF	TGCAGTGCTAGTGGAGGATACTCCTACGAGCAGTACTTC
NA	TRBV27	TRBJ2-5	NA	CASSLWVDGETQYF	TGTGCCAGCAGTTTATGGGTTGATGGAGAGACCCAGTACTTC
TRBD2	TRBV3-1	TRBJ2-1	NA	CASSQESLAGLLYNEQFF	TGTGCCAGCAGCCAAGAATCATTAGCGGGTCTACTCTACAATGAGCAGTTCTTC
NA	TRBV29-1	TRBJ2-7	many	CSVEGTSYEQYF	TGCAGCGTTGAGGGCACCTCCTACGAGCAGTACTTC
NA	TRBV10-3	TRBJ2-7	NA	CAVSDRDRHEQYF	TGTGCCGTCAGTGACCGAGACAGGCACGAGCAGTACTTC
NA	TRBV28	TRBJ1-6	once	CASRSLGLSAGNSPLHF	TGTGCCAGCAGGTCCTTGGGGCTGTCCGCTGGAAATTCACCCCTCCACTTT
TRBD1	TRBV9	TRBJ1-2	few	CASSVAPGQGGYTF	TGTGCCAGCAGCGTAGCACCGGGACAGGGAGGCTACACCTTC
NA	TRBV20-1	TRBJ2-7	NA	CSARVARYEQYF	TGCAGTGCTAGAGTGGCCAGGTACGAGCAGTACTTC
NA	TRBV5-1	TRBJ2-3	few	CASRLANTKSDTQYF	TGCGCCAGCAGATTGGCCAATACGAAGTCAGATACGCAGTATTTT
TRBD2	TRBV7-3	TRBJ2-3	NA	CASSLNLAGGTDTQYF	TGTGCCAGCAGCTTGAATTTGGCGGGGGGAACAGATACGCAGTATTTT
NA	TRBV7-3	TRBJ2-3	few	CASSRPGAPTDTQYF	TGTGCCAGCAGCCGACCCGGGGCCCCCACAGATACGCAGTATTTT
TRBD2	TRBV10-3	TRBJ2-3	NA	CAISESFGGGAGTDTQYF	TGTGCCATCAGTGAGTCCTTTGGCGGGGGGGCCGGGACAGATACGCAGTATTTT
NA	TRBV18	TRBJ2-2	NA	CASSPPVRVNTGELFF	TGTGCCAGCTCACCACCGGTTCGAGTTAACACCGGGGAGCTGTTTTTT
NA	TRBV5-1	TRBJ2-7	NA	CASSETGIDEQYF	TGCGCCAGCAGCGAAACAGGAATTGACGAGCAGTACTTC
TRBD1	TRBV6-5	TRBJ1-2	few	CASTDREANYGYTF	TGTGCCAGCACGGACAGGGAGGCTAACTATGGCTACACCTTC
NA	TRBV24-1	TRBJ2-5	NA	CATSDPDRERGTQYF	TGTGCCACCAGTGACCCGGACAGGGAGCGGGGGACCCAGTACTTC
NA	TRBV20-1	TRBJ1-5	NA	CNARDTADQPQHF	TGCAATGCTAGAGATACGGCGGATCAGCCCCAGCATTTT
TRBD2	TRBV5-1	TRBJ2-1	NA	CASSPQGGLAGNEQFF	TGCGCCAGCAGCCCCCAAGGGGGACTAGCGGGCAATGAGCAGTTCTTC
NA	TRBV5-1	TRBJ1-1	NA	CASSLVLDPTEAFF	TGCGCCAGCAGCTTGGTTTTGGACCCCACTGAAGCTTTCTTT
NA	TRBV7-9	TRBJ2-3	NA	CASNRAQVTTDTQYF	TGTGCCAGCAACCGTGCTCAAGTGACCACAGATACGCAGTATTTT
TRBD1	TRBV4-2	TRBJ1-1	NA	CASSQDGTGFMGAFF	TGTGCCAGCAGCCAAGATGGGACAGGGTTCATGGGCGCTTTCTTT
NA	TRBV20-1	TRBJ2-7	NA	CSAYPGPESEQYF	TGCAGTGCCTATCCGGGACCGGAGTCCGAGCAGTACTTC
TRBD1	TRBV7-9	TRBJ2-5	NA	CASSSTSGTGQETQYF	TGTGCCAGCAGCTCCACCTCCGGGACAGGGCAAGAGACCCAGTACTTC
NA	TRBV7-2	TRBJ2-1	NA	CASTPKGLRGASYNEQFF	TGTGCCAGCACCCCCAAGGGATTACGGGGGGCCTCCTACAATGAGCAGTTCTTC
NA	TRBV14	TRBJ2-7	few	CASSPGTPFSESLSYEQYF	TGTGCCAGCAGCCCGGGGACGCCTTTTAGTGAGTCCCTTTCCTACGAGCAGTACTTC
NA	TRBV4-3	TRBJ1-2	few	CASSQVRLLSGGGYTF	TGCGCCAGCAGCCAAGTGAGGTTACTGAGCGGCGGGGGCTACACCTTC
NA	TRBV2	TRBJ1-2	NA	CASSVDSGYGYTF	TGTGCCAGCAGTGTCGACAGCGGCTATGGCTACACCTTC
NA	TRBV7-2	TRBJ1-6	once	CASSPPSGFSSYNSPLHF	TGTGCCAGCAGCCCACCCAGCGGATTCAGCTCCTATAATTCACCCCTCCACTTT
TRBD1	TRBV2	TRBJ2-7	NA	CASIPGTEPYEQYF	TGTGCCAGCATCCCCGGGACAGAGCCTTACGAGCAGTACTTC
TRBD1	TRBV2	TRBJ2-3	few	CASSERQGALDTQYF	TGTGCCAGCAGTGAGAGACAGGGGGCATTAGATACGCAGTATTTT
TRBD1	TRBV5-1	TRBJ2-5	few	CASSYTGGGYQETQYF	TGCGCCAGCAGCTATACAGGGGGCGGCTACCAAGAGACCCAGTACTTC
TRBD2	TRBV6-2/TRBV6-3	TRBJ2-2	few	CASSYLLAGQTGELFF	TGTGCCAGCAGTTACCTCCTAGCGGGGCAGACCGGGGAGCTGTTTTTT
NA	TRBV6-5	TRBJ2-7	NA	CASSYSPQGTYEQYF	TGTGCCAGCAGTTACTCCCCCCAGGGGACCTACGAGCAGTACTTC
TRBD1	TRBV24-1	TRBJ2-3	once	CATSDTGTGTDTQYF	TGTGCCACCAGTGATACCGGGACAGGGACAGATACGCAGTATTTT
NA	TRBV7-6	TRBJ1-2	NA	CASSPGRGVGGYTF	TGTGCCAGCAGCCCAGGGAGGGGGGTCGGCGGCTACACCTTC
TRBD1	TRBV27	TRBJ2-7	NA	CASSPQTGITYEQYF	TGTGCCAGCAGTCCGCAGACAGGGATTACCTACGAGCAGTACTTC
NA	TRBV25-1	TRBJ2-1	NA	CASSKDRAVYNEQFF	TGTGCCAGCAGTAAGGATCGGGCAGTTTACAATGAGCAGTTCTTC
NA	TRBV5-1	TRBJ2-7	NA	CASSLGGTHHYEQYF	TGCGCCAGCAGCTTGGGGGGGACCCACCACTACGAGCAGTACTTC
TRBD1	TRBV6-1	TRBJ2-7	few	CASIPDRGAGEQYF	TGTGCCAGCATTCCGGACAGGGGGGCTGGAGAGCAGTACTTC
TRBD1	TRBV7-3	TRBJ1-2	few	CASSLTGGQEGYTF	TGTGCCAGCAGCTTAACCGGAGGACAGGAAGGCTACACCTTC
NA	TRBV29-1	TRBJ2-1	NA	CSVMAPPEQFF	TGCAGCGTTATGGCCCCACCTGAGCAGTTCTTC
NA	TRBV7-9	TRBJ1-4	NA	CASSPRTTPGEKLFF	TGTGCCAGCAGCCCCCGGACAACCCCTGGGGAAAAACTGTTTTTT
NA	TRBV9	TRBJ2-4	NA	CASSVGVGGAKNIQYF	TGTGCCAGCAGCGTAGGCGTCGGGGGAGCCAAAAACATTCAGTACTTC